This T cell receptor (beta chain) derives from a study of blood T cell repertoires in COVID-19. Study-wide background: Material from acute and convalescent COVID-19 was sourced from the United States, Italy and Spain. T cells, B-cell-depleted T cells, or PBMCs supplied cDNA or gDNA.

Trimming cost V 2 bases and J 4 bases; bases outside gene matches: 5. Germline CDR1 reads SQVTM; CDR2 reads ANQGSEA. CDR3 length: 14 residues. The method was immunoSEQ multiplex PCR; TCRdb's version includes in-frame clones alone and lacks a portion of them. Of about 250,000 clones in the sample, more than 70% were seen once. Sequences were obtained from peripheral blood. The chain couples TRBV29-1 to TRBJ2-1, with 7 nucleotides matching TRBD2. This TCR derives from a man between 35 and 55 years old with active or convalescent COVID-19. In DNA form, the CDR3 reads TGCAGCGTTGAATCCAGCGGGGCTTACAATGAGCAGTTCTTC. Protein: CSVESSGAYNEQFF.